The 10 T cell receptor beta chains in this list originate from one sample, sequenced in a study of T cells in tumors after PD-1 blockade. Repertoires were generated with immunoSEQ multiplex PCR, while TCRdb's copy carries only in-frame clones and drops some. Here the sample spans around 13,000 clones, 50% to 70% being singletons. The sample consisted of tumor tissue, taken before anti-PD-1 treatment. The origin of the receptors is a human donor with cutaneous squamous cell carcinoma.

The chain is built from TRBV5-5 and TRBJ2-7; TRBD1 agrees at 10 bases. The CDR3 sequence is 14 residues long. Germline CDR1 is SGHKS and CDR2 is YYEKEE (reference sequence). The ends lost 4 bases at V and 2 bases at J; junction bases unmatched: 3. This CDR3 is CASSPGTGAYEQYF. Written as DNA, the CDR3 is TGTGCCAGCAGCCCCGGGACAGGGGCCTACGAGCAGTACTTC. The full variable domain, its missing parts supplied by reference TRBV5-5 and TRBJ2-7, is DAGVTQSPTHLIKTRGQQVTLRCSPISGHKSVSWYQQVLGQGPQFIFQYYEKEERGRGNFPDRFSARQFPNYSSELNVNALLLGDSALYLCASSPGTGAYEQYFGPGTRLTVT.

CDR3 loop: CASTRRVAGTQETQYF. In nucleotides, the CDR3 is TGTGCCAGCACCAGGCGGGTAGCGGGGACTCAAGAGACCCAGTACTTC. This chain connects TRBV11-3 to TRBJ2-5; the match to TRBD2 covers 8 bases. The ends lost 7 bases at V and 2 bases at J; junction bases unmatched: 12. The V gene's germline CDR1 is SGHNT and CDR2 YENEEA. The CDR3 runs 16 residues.

V is TRBV3-1 (or the pseudogene TRBV3-2) and J is TRBJ1-3; TRBD1 aligns across 7 bases. V dropped 3 bases and J dropped 4; count of bases not matched to a gene: 3. CDR1 is LGHDT, CDR2 YNNKEL, per germline (reference sequence). The CDR3 length is 14 residues. The CDR3 region has the DNA TGTGCCAGCAGCCACCTGGACAGGGGAAACACCATATATTTT. Its protein is CASSHLDRGNTIYF.

This clone appeared a few times. V usage is TRBV18 and J usage is TRBJ2-2; 8 bases map to TRBD1. V trimming: 9 bases; J trimming: 3 bases; junction bases outside the gene matches: 6. Germline V gene sequence: CDR1 KGHSH, CDR2 LQKENI. The CDR3 spans 14 residues. The CDR3 nucleotides read TGTGCCAGTCGACAGGGGTTGGACACCGGGGAGCTGTTTTTT. This sequence encodes CASRQGLDTGELFF.

The chain combines TRBV4-2 with TRBJ2-5, with 9 bases that match TRBD2. Germline assignment: CDR1 LGHNA and CDR2 YNFKEQ. With 1 base clipped from V and 5 bases from J, the junction kept 11 bases outside the gene matches. The CDR3 is 17 residues long. The CDR3 DNA reads TGTGCCAGCAGCCAAGCTCGGACTAGCGAGAGGAGTGAGACCCAGTACTTC. Its translation is CASSQARTSERSETQYF.

This clone was picked up a small number of times. This chain connects TRBV6-2 or TRBV6-3 to TRBJ1-6; 8 positions match TRBD1. The CDR3 length is 15 residues. Germline loops: CDR1 MNHEY, CDR2 SVGEGT. With V trimmed by 4 bases and J by 8 bases, 7 bases remained unmatched. The CDR3 reads CASSWSGTGHSPLHF. Written as DNA, the CDR3 is TGTGCCAGCAGTTGGTCCGGGACAGGTCATTCACCCCTCCACTTT.

Judged by abundance, this clone is medium-sized. The V and J genes are TRBV9 and TRBJ2-5; D is unclear. CDR3 size: 13 residues. The germline gives CDR1 SGDLS, CDR2 YYNGEE. V was trimmed by 0 bases and J by 2 bases, leaving 5 bases between them. The CDR3 region has the DNA TGTGCCAGCAGCGTAGCCAGTCAAGAGACCCAGTACTTC. Encoded protein: CASSVASQETQYF.

The V call is TRBV28, the J call TRBJ1-2, with D hard to call. CDR3 length: 14 amino acids. Germline V gene lookup returns CDR1 MDHEN and CDR2 SYDVKM. V was shortened by 1 base and J by 3 bases, with 9 bases between the two germline ends. The CDR3 sequence is CASSLLGLDYGYTF. CDR3 DNA: TGTGCCAGCAGTTTATTAGGGCTCGACTATGGCTACACCTTC.

The chain couples TRBV5-4 to TRBJ2-1, with TRBD1 matching over 10 bases. V gave up 1 base and J gave up 5 bases; unmatched junction bases: 6. Germline V CDR1 and CDR2: SGHNT, YYREEE (reference sequence). There are 16 residues in the CDR3. CDR3 amino acids: CASSLPGTGANNEQFF. CDR3 DNA sequence: TGTGCCAGCAGCTTGCCTGGGACAGGGGCTAACAATGAGCAGTTCTTC.

The rearrangement links TRBV11-3 to TRBJ2-1; TRBD2 matches at 9 bases. The CDR3 is 17 amino acids. After removal of 1 base from V and 0 bases from J, the junction contained 4 bases not matched to a gene. Germline V CDR1 and CDR2: SGHNT, YENEEA. DNA of the CDR3: TGTGCCAGCAGCTTAGTTGTTAGCGGGAGCTCCTACAATGAGCAGTTCTTC. It specifies CASSLVVSGSSYNEQFF.